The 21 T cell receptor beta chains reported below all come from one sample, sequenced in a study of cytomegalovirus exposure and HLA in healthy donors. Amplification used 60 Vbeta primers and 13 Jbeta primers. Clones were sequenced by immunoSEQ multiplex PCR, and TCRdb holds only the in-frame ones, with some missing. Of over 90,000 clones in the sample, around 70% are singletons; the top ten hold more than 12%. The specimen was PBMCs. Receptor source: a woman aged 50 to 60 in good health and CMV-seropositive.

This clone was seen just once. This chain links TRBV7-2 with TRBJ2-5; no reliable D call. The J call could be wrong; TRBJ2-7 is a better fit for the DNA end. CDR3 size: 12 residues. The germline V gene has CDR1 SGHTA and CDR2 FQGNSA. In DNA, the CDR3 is TGTGCCAGCAGCTACGACTGGTACGAGCAGTACTTC. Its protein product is CASSYDWYEQYF.

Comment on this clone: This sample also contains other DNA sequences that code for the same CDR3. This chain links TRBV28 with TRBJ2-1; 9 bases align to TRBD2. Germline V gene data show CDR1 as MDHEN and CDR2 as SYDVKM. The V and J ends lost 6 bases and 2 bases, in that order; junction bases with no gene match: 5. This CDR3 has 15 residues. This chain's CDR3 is CASSQTSGPYNEQFF. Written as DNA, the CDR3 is TGTGCCAGCAGCCAAACTAGCGGGCCCTACAATGAGCAGTTCTTC.

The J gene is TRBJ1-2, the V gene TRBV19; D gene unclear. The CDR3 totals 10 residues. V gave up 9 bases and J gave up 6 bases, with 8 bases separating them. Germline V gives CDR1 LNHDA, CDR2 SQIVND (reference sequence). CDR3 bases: TGTGCCAGCCCCGGAGATGGCTACACCTTC. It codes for CASPGDGYTF.

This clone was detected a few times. CDR3 nucleotides: TGTGCCAGCAGCTTCCCTGACTCGGCAGAGACCCAGTACTTC. It encodes CASSFPDSAETQYF. The chain employs TRBV7-2 and TRBJ2-5; D is unclear. There are 14 residues in the CDR3. Germline V gives CDR1 SGHTA, CDR2 FQGNSA. The ends were cut back, 3 bases at V and 4 bases at J, with 12 bases in the middle.

The CDR3, as DNA: TGTGCCATCAGTGGACAGATTAACACTGAAGCTTTCTTT. Translated: CAISGQINTEAFF. V usage is TRBV10-3 and J usage is TRBJ1-1; D perhaps matches TRBD1 (5 bases). The CDR3 contains 13 residues. Deletions cut 4 bases from V and 2 bases from J, with 8 bases between. Germline lookup yields CDR1 ENHRY and CDR2 SYGVKD.

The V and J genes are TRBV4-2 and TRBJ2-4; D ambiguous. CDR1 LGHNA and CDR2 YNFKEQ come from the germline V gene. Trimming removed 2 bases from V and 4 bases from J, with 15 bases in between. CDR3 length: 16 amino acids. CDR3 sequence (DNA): TGTGCCAGCAGCCAACCCCCCTCGACTTCGAAAAACATTCAGTACTTC. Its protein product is CASSQPPSTSKNIQYF.

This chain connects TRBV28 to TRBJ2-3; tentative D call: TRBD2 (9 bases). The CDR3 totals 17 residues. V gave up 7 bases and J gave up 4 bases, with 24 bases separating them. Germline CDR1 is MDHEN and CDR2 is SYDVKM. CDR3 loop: CASIQGAGGRRADTQYF. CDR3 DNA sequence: TGTGCCAGCATCCAGGGGGCGGGAGGGAGGCGGGCAGATACGCAGTATTTT.

The CDR3 here is CASSQGSQRTGKKYEQYF. The CDR3 DNA reads as TGCGCCAGCAGCCAGGGCTCTCAACGGACAGGGAAGAAGTACGAGCAGTACTTC. This sequence joins TRBV5-1 and TRBJ2-7; 8 nucleotides agree with TRBD1. The V and J ends lost 4 bases and 4 bases, in that order; junction bases with no gene match: 19. CDR1 and CDR2 (germline): SGHRS, YFSETQ. The CDR3 is 18 residues long.

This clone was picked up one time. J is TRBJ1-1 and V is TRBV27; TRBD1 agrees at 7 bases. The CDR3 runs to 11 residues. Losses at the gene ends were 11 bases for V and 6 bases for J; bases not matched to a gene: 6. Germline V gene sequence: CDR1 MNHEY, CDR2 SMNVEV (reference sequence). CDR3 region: CAARQGPEAFF. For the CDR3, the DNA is TGTGCCGCAAGACAGGGACCTGAAGCTTTCTTT.

The CDR3 here is CASTPGRLGNIQYF. The CDR3 nucleotides read TGTGCCAGTACCCCAGGGCGCCTCGGGAACATTCAGTACTTC. The J gene is TRBJ2-4, the V gene TRBV19; D is possibly TRBD1 (5 bases). The V end lost 7 bases, the J end lost 7 bases, and 17 bases lay between the germline ends. This CDR3 has 14 amino acids. Germline V gives CDR1 LNHDA, CDR2 SQIVND (reference sequence).

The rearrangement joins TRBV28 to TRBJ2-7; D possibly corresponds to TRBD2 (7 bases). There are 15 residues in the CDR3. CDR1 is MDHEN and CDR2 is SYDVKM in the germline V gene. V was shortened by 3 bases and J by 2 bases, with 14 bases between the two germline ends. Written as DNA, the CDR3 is TGTGCCAGCAGTTTCCGGGGGGCGACGGCCTACGAGCAGTACTTC. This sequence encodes CASSFRGATAYEQYF. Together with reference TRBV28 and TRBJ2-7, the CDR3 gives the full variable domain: DVKVTQSSRYLVKRTGEKVFLECVQDMDHENMFWYRQDPGLGLRLIYFSYDVKMKEKGDIPEGYSVSREKKERFSLILESASTNQTSMYLCASSFRGATAYEQYFGPGTRLTVT.

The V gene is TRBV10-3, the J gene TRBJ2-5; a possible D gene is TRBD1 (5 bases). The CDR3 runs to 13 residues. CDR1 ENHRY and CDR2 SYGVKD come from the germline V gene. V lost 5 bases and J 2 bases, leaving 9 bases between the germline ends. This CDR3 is CAISRGNQETQYF. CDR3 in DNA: TGTGCCATCAGTAGGGGAAATCAAGAGACCCAGTACTTC.

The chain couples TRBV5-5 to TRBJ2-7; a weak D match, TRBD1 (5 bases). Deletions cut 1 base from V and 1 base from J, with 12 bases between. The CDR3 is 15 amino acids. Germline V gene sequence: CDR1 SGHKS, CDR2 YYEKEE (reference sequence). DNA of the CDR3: TGTGCCAGCAGCTTGCGGGCAGGGTTATCCTACGAGCAGTACTTC. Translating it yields CASSLRAGLSYEQYF.

This CDR3 is CASSQRSIPGAYNEQFF. CDR3 DNA sequence: TGCGCCAGCAGCCAACGTAGCATCCCCGGAGCCTACAATGAGCAGTTCTTC. The rearrangement links TRBV4-1 to TRBJ2-1; D not resolved. The V and J ends lost 2 bases and 2 bases respectively, with 16 bases between them. The CDR3 consists of 17 residues. Germline V gives CDR1 MGHRA, CDR2 YSYEKL.

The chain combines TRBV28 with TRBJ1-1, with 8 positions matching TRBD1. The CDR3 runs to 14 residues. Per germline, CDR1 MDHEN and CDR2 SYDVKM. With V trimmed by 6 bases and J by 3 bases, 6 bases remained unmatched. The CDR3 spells CASRRGQEHTEAFF. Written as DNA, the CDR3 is TGTGCCAGCAGGCGGGGACAGGAGCACACTGAAGCTTTCTTT.

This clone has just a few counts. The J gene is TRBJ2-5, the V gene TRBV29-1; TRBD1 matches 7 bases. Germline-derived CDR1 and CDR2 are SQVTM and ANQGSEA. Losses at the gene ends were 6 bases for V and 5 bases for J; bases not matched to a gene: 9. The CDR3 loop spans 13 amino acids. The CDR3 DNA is TGCAGCGTAGCCTCGACAGGGATCGAGACCCAGTACTTC. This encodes CSVASTGIETQYF.

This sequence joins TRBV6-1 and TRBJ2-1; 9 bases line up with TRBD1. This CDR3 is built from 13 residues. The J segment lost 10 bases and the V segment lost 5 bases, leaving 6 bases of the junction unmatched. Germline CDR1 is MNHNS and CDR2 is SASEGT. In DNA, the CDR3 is TGTGCCAGCAGTACTAACAGGGGGCGGGAGCAGTTCTTC. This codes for CASSTNRGREQFF.

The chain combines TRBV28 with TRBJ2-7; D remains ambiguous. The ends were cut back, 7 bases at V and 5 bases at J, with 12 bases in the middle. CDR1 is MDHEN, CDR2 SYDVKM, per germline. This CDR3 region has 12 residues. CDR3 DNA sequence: TGTGCCAGCACCGCGTCAGGCGACGAGCAGTACTTC. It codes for CASTASGDEQYF.

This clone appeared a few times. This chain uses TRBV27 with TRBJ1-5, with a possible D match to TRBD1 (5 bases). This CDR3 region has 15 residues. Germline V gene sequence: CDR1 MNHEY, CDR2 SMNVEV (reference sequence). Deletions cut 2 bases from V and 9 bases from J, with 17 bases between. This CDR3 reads CASSLNGAAPWPQHF. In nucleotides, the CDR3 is TGTGCCAGCAGTTTAAATGGGGCAGCCCCCTGGCCCCAGCATTTT.

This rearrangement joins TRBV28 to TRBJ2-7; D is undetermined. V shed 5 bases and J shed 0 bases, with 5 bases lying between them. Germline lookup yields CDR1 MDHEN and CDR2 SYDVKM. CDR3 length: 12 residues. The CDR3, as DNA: TGTGCCAGCAGTCTAAACTCCTACGAGCAGTACTTC. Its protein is CASSLNSYEQYF.

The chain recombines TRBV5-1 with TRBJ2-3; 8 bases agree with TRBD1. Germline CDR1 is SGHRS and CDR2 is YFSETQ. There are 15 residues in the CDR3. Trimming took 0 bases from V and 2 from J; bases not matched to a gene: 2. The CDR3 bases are TGCGCCAGCAGCTTGGAGGACAGGGACACAGATACGCAGTATTTT. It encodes CASSLEDRDTDTQYF.